These 20 T cell receptor beta chains were all obtained from the same sample, sequenced in a study of blood T cell repertoires in COVID-19. Assay: immunoSEQ multiplex PCR; the TCRdb copy retains only in-frame clones and omits some. This table holds a few hundred thousand clones, about 87% found once. Sequences were obtained from peripheral blood. The receptors stem from a man in his sixties who had recovered from COVID-19.

This chain uses TRBV5-1 with TRBJ2-2; 8 nucleotides align to TRBD1. The V gene end was trimmed by 0 bases and the J gene end by 1 base; junction bases not matched to a gene: 8. CDR3 size: 18 residues. Germline lookup yields CDR1 SGHRS and CDR2 YFSETQ. This CDR3 is CASSLAPGQALNTGELFF. The CDR3 nucleotides read TGCGCCAGCAGCTTGGCCCCGGGACAGGCCTTGAACACCGGGGAGCTGTTTTTT.

This chain joins TRBV7-2 and TRBJ2-2, with D perhaps TRBD1 (6 bases). Germline values: CDR1 SGHTA, CDR2 FQGNSA. Trimming pared 3 bases from V and 1 base from J, leaving 9 bases between. This CDR3 is built from 15 residues. CDR3 residues: CASSFRTENTGELFF. The CDR3 region has the DNA TGTGCCAGCAGCTTCAGGACAGAGAACACCGGGGAGCTGTTTTTT.

The chain combines TRBV2 with TRBJ2-7; tentatively, D is TRBD1 (6 bases). The CDR3 is 15 amino acids. Trimming shortened V by 3 bases and J by 6 bases, and 18 bases separated the two germline ends. Germline V gives CDR1 SNHLY, CDR2 FYNNEI. The CDR3 protein is CASSDRDNLGREQYF. In DNA, the CDR3 is TGTGCCAGCAGTGACCGGGACAACCTCGGACGCGAGCAGTACTTC.

J is TRBJ2-1 and V is TRBV5-1; the match to TRBD2 covers 13 bases. The CDR3 has 16 residues. Trimming at V came to 4 bases and at J to 4 bases, leaving 5 bases not matched to a gene. The germline V gene encodes CDR1 SGHRS and CDR2 YFSETQ. The CDR3 bases are TGCGCCAGCAGCCGAGGACTAGCGGGGGATTACAATGAGCAGTTCTTC. Residues: CASSRGLAGDYNEQFF.

The chain employs TRBV30 and TRBJ2-5, with D hard to call. This CDR3 has 11 residues. Trimming removed 1 base at V and 3 bases at J, with 3 bases between. Germline V gene sequence: CDR1 GTSNPN, CDR2 SVGIG (reference sequence). CDR3 coding DNA: TGTGCCTGGAGTGCTAAAGAGACCCAGTACTTC. The encoded protein is CAWSAKETQYF.

The rearrangement joins TRBV2 to TRBJ2-5; 7 bases are a match to TRBD1. CDR1 is SNHLY and CDR2 is FYNNEI in the germline V gene. V lost 0 bases and J lost 2; bases outside the gene matches: 9. CDR3 length: 17 amino acids. CDR3 region: CASSEALGGPWQETQYF. In nucleotides, the CDR3 is TGTGCCAGCAGTGAAGCTCTAGGGGGCCCGTGGCAAGAGACCCAGTACTTC.

Regarding this clone: This same CDR3 is encoded by further DNA sequences in the sample. The chain combines TRBV11-3 with TRBJ2-7; D ambiguous. Trimming cost V 4 bases and J 3 bases, with 7 bases left between them. Germline CDR1 and CDR2: SGHNT and YENEEA. The CDR3 has 12 residues. Here the CDR3 DNA reads TGTGCCAGCAGCTCATCAGTCTACGAGCAGTACTTC. Its translation: CASSSSVYEQYF.

This chain connects TRBV6-5 to TRBJ2-5, with TRBD1 identical over 7 bases. The CDR3 covers 13 residues. The V gene end was trimmed by 5 bases and the J gene end by 5 bases; junction bases not matched to a gene: 5. CDR1 is MNHEY, CDR2 SVGAGI, per germline. CDR3 amino acids: CASSRQGGETQYF. CDR3 DNA sequence: TGTGCCAGCAGTAGACAGGGTGGCGAGACCCAGTACTTC.

J is TRBJ1-5 and V is TRBV28; TRBD1 might be the D (6 bases). The CDR3 loop spans 16 amino acids. CDR1 and CDR2 from the germline V gene are MDHEN and SYDVKM. Trimming pared 6 bases from V and 5 bases from J, leaving 20 bases between. The CDR3 sequence: CASRSRGGGDYQPQHF. For the CDR3, the DNA is TGTGCCAGCAGGTCCCGAGGGGGGGGCGACTATCAGCCCCAGCATTTT.

The V and J genes are TRBV28 and TRBJ2-5, with TRBD2 identical over 9 bases. Germline V gene sequence: CDR1 MDHEN, CDR2 SYDVKM. J gave up 3 bases and V 2 bases, and 7 bases lay outside the gene matches. This CDR3 spans 16 amino acids. For the CDR3, the DNA is TGTGCCAGCAGTTTAGGTGCGGGAGGGCCGGAAGAGACCCAGTACTTC. Amino acids: CASSLGAGGPEETQYF.

The chain links TRBV5-4 to TRBJ1-4; 7 nucleotides match TRBD1. CDR3 size: 15 residues. Trimming at V came to 0 bases and at J to 7 bases, leaving 6 bases not matched to a gene. Germline V gene sequence: CDR1 SGHNT, CDR2 YYREEE (reference sequence). This chain's CDR3 is CASSLGDRVGEKLFF. For the CDR3, the DNA is TGTGCCAGCAGCTTGGGAGACAGGGTGGGTGAAAAACTGTTTTTT.

V gene TRBV6-5 combines with J gene TRBJ1-3; D unclear. The germline gives CDR1 MNHEY, CDR2 SVGAGI. The CDR3 extends over 12 amino acids. The germline V and J ends were trimmed by 6 bases and 0 bases, with 3 bases remaining between them. DNA of the CDR3: TGTGCCAGCAGGGCCTCTGGAAACACCATATATTTT. Translation gives CASRASGNTIYF.

This chain uses TRBV3-1 (or the pseudogene TRBV3-2) with TRBJ2-4; possibly TRBD2 for D (5 bases). This CDR3 has 17 amino acids. V lost 3 bases and J lost 3, with 18 bases in between. The V gene's germline CDR1 is LGHDT and CDR2 YNNKEL (reference sequence). In DNA form, the CDR3 reads TGTGCCAGCAGCCAGAGGTGGTCAGTAGGGAGCAAAAACATTCAGTACTTC. Translating it yields CASSQRWSVGSKNIQYF.

The chain carries TRBV5-1 and TRBJ2-7, with TRBD1 matching 9 bases. Per germline, CDR1 SGHRS and CDR2 YFSETQ. The V gene end was trimmed by 4 bases and the J gene end by 2 bases; junction bases not matched to a gene: 7. The CDR3 loop spans 15 amino acids. The CDR3 nucleotides are TGCGCCAGCAGCACGGGACAGGGTTTAACCTACGAGCAGTACTTC. Translating gives CASSTGQGLTYEQYF.

This sequence joins TRBV28 and TRBJ1-5, with D uncertain. There are 15 residues in the CDR3. Deletions cut 1 base from V and 2 bases from J, with 9 bases between. The germline V gene has CDR1 MDHEN and CDR2 SYDVKM. This CDR3 is CASSLSGSGNQPQHF. The CDR3 region has the DNA TGTGCCAGCAGTTTATCCGGGTCAGGCAATCAGCCCCAGCATTTT.

The chain links TRBV29-1 to TRBJ1-1, with 8 bases aligning to TRBD1. CDR1 is SQVTM, CDR2 ANQGSEA, per germline. The CDR3 runs to 13 residues. The V and J ends lost 7 bases and 4 bases, in that order; junction bases with no gene match: 8. As DNA, the CDR3 is TGCAGCGCCTTTCCGGACAGGGCCACTGAAGCTTTCTTT. It codes for CSAFPDRATEAFF.

V is TRBV4-1 and J is TRBJ2-1; maybe TRBD1 (5 bases). Germline values: CDR1 MGHRA, CDR2 YSYEKL. The CDR3 is made up of 12 amino acids. V was trimmed by 0 bases and J by 10 bases, leaving 7 bases between them. CDR3 protein: CASSQDHREQFF. The CDR3 DNA follows: TGCGCCAGCAGCCAAGATCACAGGGAGCAGTTCTTC.

The rearrangement links TRBV11-2 to TRBJ2-3, with TRBD2 identical over 10 bases. The length of the CDR3 is 16 residues. V lost 1 base to trimming and J lost 3 bases; unmatched junction nucleotides: 4. Germline-derived CDR1 and CDR2 are SGHAT and FQNNGV. For the CDR3, the DNA is TGTGCCAGCAGCTTAGGAGCGGGGGGGTCAACAGATACGCAGTATTTT. It is translated as CASSLGAGGSTDTQYF. Looking up the rest from reference TRBV11-2 and TRBJ2-3 gives the full variable domain: EAGVAQSPRYKIIEKRQSVAFWCNPISGHATLYWYQQILGQGPKLLIQFQNNGVVDDSQLPKDRFSAERLKGVDSTLKIQPAKLEDSAVYLCASSLGAGGSTDTQYFGPGTRLTVL.

The genes are TRBV4-2 and TRBJ1-2; 10 bases are shared with TRBD1. With 4 bases clipped from V and 0 bases from J, the junction kept 11 bases outside the gene matches. Germline-derived CDR1 and CDR2 are LGHNA and YNFKEQ. This CDR3 region has 18 residues. In DNA, the CDR3 is TGTGCCAGCAGCCCACACACCGGGACAGGGGTAACTAACTATGGCTACACCTTC. Translation: CASSPHTGTGVTNYGYTF.

This clone was observed a few times. The V gene is TRBV7-8, the J gene TRBJ1-5; 7 bases map to TRBD1. Germline CDR1 and CDR2: SGHVS and FQNEAQ. The CDR3 consists of 14 residues. The V gene end was trimmed by 5 bases and the J gene end by 5 bases; junction bases not matched to a gene: 6. The CDR3 loop reads CASSLGTVDQPQHF. Here the CDR3 DNA reads TGTGCCAGCAGCCTTGGGACAGTCGATCAGCCCCAGCATTTT.